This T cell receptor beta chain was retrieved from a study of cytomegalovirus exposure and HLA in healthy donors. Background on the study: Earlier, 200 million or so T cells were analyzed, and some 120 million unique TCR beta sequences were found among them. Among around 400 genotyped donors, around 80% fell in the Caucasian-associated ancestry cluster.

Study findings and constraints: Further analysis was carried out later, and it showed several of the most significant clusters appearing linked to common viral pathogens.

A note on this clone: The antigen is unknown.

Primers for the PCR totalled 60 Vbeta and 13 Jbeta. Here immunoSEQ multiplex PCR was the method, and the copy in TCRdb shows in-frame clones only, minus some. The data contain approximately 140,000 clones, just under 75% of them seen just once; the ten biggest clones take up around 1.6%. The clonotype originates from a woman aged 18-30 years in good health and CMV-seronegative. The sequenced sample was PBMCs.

CDR3 in DNA: TGTGCCAGCAGCTTAGAAGCGGGGGGGCCCCGTGAGCAGTTCTTC. Its translation: CASSLEAGGPREQFF. The chain employs TRBV7-3 and TRBJ2-1; 10 bases match TRBD2. After removal of 2 bases from V and 9 bases from J, the junction contained 7 bases not matched to a gene. The length of the CDR3 is 15 residues. The V gene's germline CDR1 is SGHTA and CDR2 FQGTGA.